Each of the 20 T cell receptor beta chains below was sequenced from the same sample in a study of cytomegalovirus exposure and HLA in healthy donors. Primers included in the PCR were 60 Vbeta and 13 Jbeta primers. Sequenced by immunoSEQ multiplex PCR; TCRdb stores in-frame clones only, minus some. The data show more than 150,000 clones, roughly 80% seen once. The sample was PBMCs. Source of these receptors: a woman under 30 in good health and CMV-seronegative.

The CDR3 region has the DNA TGTGCCAGTAGTCTAGGACTATACAATGAGCAGTTCTTC. Its translation is CASSLGLYNEQFF. J is TRBJ2-1 and V is TRBV19; possibly TRBD2 for D (6 bases). The germline gives CDR1 LNHDA, CDR2 SQIVND (reference sequence). Deletions cut 5 bases from V and 4 bases from J, with 9 bases between. CDR3 size: 13 residues.

This clone was observed a few times. The rearrangement joins TRBV18 to TRBJ2-7; possibly TRBD1 for D (5 bases). This CDR3 contains 13 residues. Germline values: CDR1 KGHSH, CDR2 LQKENI. The V gene lost 5 bases and the J gene lost 4 bases, with 12 bases spanning the gap. Here the CDR3 DNA reads TGTGCCAGCTCATCACAGGAGAAGTACGAGCAGTACTTC. Its translation is CASSSQEKYEQYF.

The rearrangement joins TRBV7-6 to TRBJ2-1; 10 bases are a match to TRBD2. This CDR3 region has 15 residues. Germline loops: CDR1 SGHVS, CDR2 FNYEAQ. After removal of 7 bases from V and 4 bases from J, the junction contained 7 bases not matched to a gene. CDR3 region: CASTSGLAAYNEQFF. The CDR3 region has the DNA TGTGCCAGCACTTCCGGACTAGCGGCATACAATGAGCAGTTCTTC.

V usage is TRBV29-1 and J usage is TRBJ2-7; perhaps TRBD1 as D (6 bases). The CDR3 is 13 residues long. In germline, CDR1 is SQVTM, CDR2 ANQGSEA. V lost 5 bases, J lost 3 bases, and 14 bases lay in between. CDR3 loop: CSVLAIRGYEQYF. DNA of the CDR3: TGCAGCGTTTTAGCGATCAGGGGCTACGAGCAGTACTTC.

The chain uses TRBV19 and TRBJ1-5; D not resolved. The CDR3 totals 13 residues. Germline CDR1 LNHDA, CDR2 SQIVND (reference sequence). V lost 6 bases, J lost 7 bases, and 13 bases lay in between. The CDR3 DNA reads TGTGCCAGTAGACTAGGGTTACAACAGCCCCAGCATTTT. Its translation: CASRLGLQQPQHF.

The gene calls are TRBV7-9 and TRBJ1-2, with D tentatively TRBD1 (5 bases). Germline V gene lookup returns CDR1 SEHNR and CDR2 FQNEAQ (reference sequence). The CDR3 sequence is 15 residues long. Trimming removed 5 bases at V and 4 bases at J, with 17 bases between. The CDR3 reads CASSQFGGGPYGYTF. The CDR3 coding sequence is TGTGCCAGCAGCCAATTTGGGGGGGGACCCTATGGCTACACCTTC.

The chain couples TRBV2 to TRBJ2-7; D remains unclear. The CDR3 has 15 amino acids. V was trimmed by 6 bases and J by 0 bases, leaving 15 bases between them. Germline lookup yields CDR1 SNHLY and CDR2 FYNNEI. The CDR3 loop is CASSPTPGSSYEQYF. For the CDR3, the DNA is TGTGCCAGCAGCCCGACTCCTGGAAGCTCCTACGAGCAGTACTTC.

V gene TRBV18 combines with J gene TRBJ1-1; 7 bases line up with TRBD1. This CDR3 spans 17 amino acids. Losses at the gene ends were 3 bases for V and 0 bases for J; bases not matched to a gene: 10. The V gene's germline CDR1 is KGHSH and CDR2 LQKENI. This CDR3 is CASSPQGQTNMNTEAFF. The CDR3 DNA follows: TGTGCCAGCTCACCTCAGGGACAGACAAACATGAACACTGAAGCTTTCTTT.

The chain is built from TRBV5-1 and TRBJ2-1; maybe TRBD1 (7 bases). From germline, CDR1 is SGHRS and CDR2 YFSETQ. The CDR3 length is 16 residues. Trimming shortened V by 5 bases and J by 6 bases, and 21 bases separated the two germline ends. CDR3 protein: CASSSGGTASGNEQFF. The CDR3 DNA sequence: TGCGCCAGCAGTTCAGGGGGGACTGCATCGGGCAATGAGCAGTTCTTC.

This clone was counted once. The V and J genes are TRBV27 and TRBJ2-1, with 7 bases that match TRBD2. The trim removed 3 bases at V and 2 bases at J, leaving 1 base unmatched. CDR1 and CDR2 (germline): MNHEY, SMNVEV (reference sequence). CDR3 length: 14 amino acids. In DNA, the CDR3 is TGTGCCAGCAGTTTCGGGACTACCTACAATGAGCAGTTCTTC. It is translated as CASSFGTTYNEQFF.

The sample holds a few counts of this clone. The V gene is TRBV6-1, the J gene TRBJ1-2; D gene unclear. Germline CDR1 MNHNS, CDR2 SASEGT. This CDR3 is built from 15 residues. Trimming removed 1 base at V and 4 bases at J, with 13 bases between. In DNA, the CDR3 is TGTGCCAGCAGTGAAGTTGTCAGATCCATCTATGGCTACACCTTC. It codes for CASSEVVRSIYGYTF.

The chain has TRBV27 and TRBJ2-7; possible D gene TRBD2, 7 bases. The CDR3 has 14 amino acids. The germline V gene encodes CDR1 MNHEY and CDR2 SMNVEV (reference sequence). The V end lost 8 bases, the J end lost 2 bases, and 16 bases lay between the germline ends. CDR3 bases: TGTGCCAGCGGATCCGGGGGGCTGCCCTACGAGCAGTACTTC. It yields the protein CASGSGGLPYEQYF.

This sequence joins TRBV6-1 and TRBJ2-5, with 7 bases identical to TRBD1. The CDR3 runs to 15 residues. Per the germline V gene, CDR1 is MNHNS and CDR2 is SASEGT. With 5 bases clipped from V and 5 bases from J, the junction kept 11 bases outside the gene matches. The CDR3 spells CASSKGAARLETQYF. The CDR3, as DNA: TGTGCCAGCAGTAAGGGGGCCGCAAGATTGGAGACCCAGTACTTC.

The chain links TRBV5-1 to TRBJ1-2; 10 bases match TRBD1. CDR3 size: 19 residues. CDR1 and CDR2 from the germline V gene are SGHRS and YFSETQ. Trimming removed 0 bases from V and 2 bases from J; junction bases left unmatched: 13. CDR3 bases: TGCGCCAGCAGCTTGGGACAGGGGGCGCAATCCCTTGTCAACTATGGCTACACCTTC. Its protein is CASSLGQGAQSLVNYGYTF.

The V and J genes are TRBV27 and TRBJ2-7, with 9 bases that match TRBD1. The CDR3 is made up of 15 amino acids. In germline, CDR1 is MNHEY, CDR2 SMNVEV (reference sequence). Trimming removed 2 bases from V and 5 bases from J; junction bases left unmatched: 7. CDR3 residues: CASSLAGQGKNEQYF. Here the CDR3 DNA reads TGTGCCAGCAGTTTAGCGGGACAGGGTAAGAACGAGCAGTACTTC.

This clone was recorded once. The chain employs TRBV15 and TRBJ1-5, with TRBD1 matching over 7 bases. Germline lookup yields CDR1 LNHNV and CDR2 YYDKDF (reference sequence). This CDR3 contains 15 residues. The trim removed 1 base at V and 7 bases at J, leaving 7 bases unmatched. Here the CDR3 DNA reads TGTGCCACCAGCAGAGTAGTACAGGGGCGACAGCCCCAGCATTTT. This gives the protein CATSRVVQGRQPQHF.

This clone was recorded only once. The chain couples TRBV6-1 to TRBJ1-1; TRBD1 matches at 7 bases. The CDR3 loop spans 15 amino acids. Per germline, CDR1 MNHNS and CDR2 SASEGT. V lost 4 bases to trimming and J lost 4 bases; unmatched junction nucleotides: 9. In DNA form, the CDR3 reads TGTGCCAGCAGTGTAAACAGGGGTCGGGGCACTGAAGCTTTCTTT. Protein product: CASSVNRGRGTEAFF.

The rearrangement links TRBV6-5 to TRBJ1-2; D perhaps matches TRBD1 (6 bases). Germline V gene data show CDR1 as MNHEY and CDR2 as SVGAGI. The CDR3 runs 14 residues. Trimming took 5 bases from V and 3 from J, leaving 13 bases between them. DNA for the CDR3: TGTGCCAGCAGTACCTCCGGGACATACTATGGCTACACCTTC. Its translation is CASSTSGTYYGYTF.

The chain uses TRBV7-6 and TRBJ1-5, with 9 positions matching TRBD1. V was pared by 5 bases and J by 4 bases, with 9 bases of the junction left unmatched. CDR1 SGHVS and CDR2 FNYEAQ come from the germline V gene. The CDR3 spans 16 residues. In nucleotides, the CDR3 is TGTGCCAGCAGCCCTCTAGGACAGGGGTGGAATCAGCCCCAGCATTTT. This sequence encodes CASSPLGQGWNQPQHF.

A few counts support this clone. V gene TRBV5-5 combines with J gene TRBJ2-1; the D is unclear. V was shortened by 2 bases and J by 6 bases, with 18 bases between the two germline ends. Germline CDR1 and CDR2: SGHKS and YYEKEE (reference sequence). The CDR3 runs to 16 residues. Here the CDR3 reads CASSFSSLTYSNEQFF. The CDR3 DNA reads as TGTGCCAGCAGCTTCTCCTCTCTTACTTACTCCAATGAGCAGTTCTTC.